Listed below are T cell receptor beta chains from one sample, sequenced in a study of shared clonotypes between healthy human individuals. Repertoires were generated with immunoSEQ multiplex PCR, while TCRdb's copy carries only in-frame clones and drops some. In the table there are approximately 530,000 clones, about 96% of which are singletons. The sequenced sample consisted of naive CD4+ T cells sorted from blood. Every receptor here comes from a woman in her 30s in good health. The CDR3 runs from the conserved cysteine through the conserved F or W. The D gene is left open where the match is weak. The size of a clone is reported for some rows only, either as once, few or many, or as a class for expanded clones.

j_call | d_call | clone_size | v_call | cdr3_nt | cdr3_aa
TRBJ2-7 | TRBD2 | . | TRBV28 | TGTGCCAGCAGTTTAACTAGCGGGAGCTACGAGCAGTACTTC | CASSLTSGSYEQYF
TRBJ2-3 | TRBD2 | . | TRBV7-9 | TGTGCCAGCAGCTTAGTGGGGACTAGCGGGTTGAGGAGCACAGATACGCAGTATTTT | CASSLVGTSGLRSTDTQYF
TRBJ2-7 | TRBD1 | . | TRBV2 | TGTGCCAGCAGTCCGACAGGGTTTTCATCCTACGAGCAGTACTTC | CASSPTGFSSYEQYF
TRBJ2-7 | TRBD2 | . | TRBV4-2 | TGTGCCAGCAGCCAAGGGATAGGCGGGAGCTACGAGCAGTACTTC | CASSQGIGGSYEQYF
TRBJ2-7 | . | . | TRBV7-3 | TGTGCCAGCAGCTTAAACTGGAACTACGAGCAGTACTTC | CASSLNWNYEQYF
TRBJ1-1 | . | . | TRBV19 | TGTGCCAGTAGTTTATTCGGAGAAGCTTTCTTT | CASSLFGEAFF
TRBJ2-2 | . | . | TRBV29-1 | TGCAGCGTTGAGGACGACCCCGGGGAGCTGTTTTTT | CSVEDDPGELFF
TRBJ2-3 | . | . | TRBV11-2 | TGTGCCAGCAGCTTACGCGGCGGCTCCAGGGTCGATACGCAGTATTTT | CASSLRGGSRVDTQYF
TRBJ2-7 | . | few | TRBV20-1 | TGCAGTGCTAGAGCTACCTACGAGCAGTACTTC | CSARATYEQYF
TRBJ1-1 | . | . | TRBV6-5 | TGTGCCAGCAGTTACTCTCGGTTCACTGAAGCTTTCTTT | CASSYSRFTEAFF
TRBJ2-7 | . | . | TRBV4-2 | TGTGCCAGCAGCATTAGACAAGGAACCTACGAGCAGTACTTC | CASSIRQGTYEQYF
TRBJ1-3 | . | . | TRBV18 | TGTGCCAGCTCACCACCAACTACCCTGCGGGGTCGTGGAAACACCATATATTTT | CASSPPTTLRGRGNTIYF
TRBJ2-5 | . | . | TRBV7-8 | TGTGCCAGCAGCTTAAGGCAGTCCCAAGAGACCCAGTACTTC | CASSLRQSQETQYF
TRBJ2-1 | . | . | TRBV29-1 | TGCAGCGTTGTTAATTACAATGAGCAGTTCTTC | CSVVNYNEQFF
TRBJ2-5 | TRBD1 | few | TRBV7-6 | TGTGCCAGCAGCTTAAGTGGACAGGGGTTCTCAGAGACCCAGTACTTC | CASSLSGQGFSETQYF
TRBJ1-2 | . | . | TRBV23-1 | TGCGCCAGCGTACAAATACAGGGAAACTATGGCTACACCTTC | CASVQIQGNYGYTF
TRBJ2-1 | TRBD2 | . | TRBV10-2 | TGCGCCAGCAGGGGACTAGCGGGAGGATACAATGAGCAGTTCTTC | CASRGLAGGYNEQFF
TRBJ1-1 | TRBD1 | . | TRBV18 | TGTGCCAGCTCACGGGAGCGGACAGGGTGGACTGAAGCTTTCTTT | CASSRERTGWTEAFF
TRBJ2-2 | . | . | TRBV18 | TGTGCCAGCTCGTTACAGGGATTGCAGGAGCTGTTTTTT | CASSLQGLQELFF
TRBJ2-2 | . | . | TRBV4-2 | TGTGCCAGCAGCCGGCCGGTGGGGGAGCTGTTTTTT | CASSRPVGELFF
TRBJ2-7 | TRBD2 | . | TRBV6-1 | TGTGCCAGCAGGGGGACTAGCGGGACGAGCCGGGCGTACTTC | CASRGTSGTSRAYF
TRBJ2-5 | . | . | TRBV7-2 | TGTGCCAGCAGCTTAGCTAGGGGAGCGAGAGAGACCCAGTACTTC | CASSLARGARETQYF
TRBJ2-1 | TRBD2 | once | TRBV9 | TGTGCCAGCAGCGCCTTTCTAGCGGGACTCAACAATGAGCAGTTCTTC | CASSAFLAGLNNEQFF
TRBJ1-1 | TRBD1 | . | TRBV25-1 | TGTGCCAGCCACGGGACAGGGATCACTGAAGCTTTCTTT | CASHGTGITEAFF
TRBJ2-1 | TRBD2 | . | TRBV5-1 | TGCGCCAGCAACGATTTAGGGGTTCAAGGGACTAGTCAGTTCTTC | CASNDLGVQGTSQFF
TRBJ2-2 | . | . | TRBV13 | TGTGCCAGCAGCTCTAGTCGGGGGATGGACACCGGGGAGCTGTTTTTT | CASSSSRGMDTGELFF
TRBJ1-2 | . | once | TRBV28 | TGTGCCAGCAATAAGATCAGGGGACTAGGCTACACCTTC | CASNKIRGLGYTF
TRBJ1-2 | TRBD1 | . | TRBV27 | TGTGCCAGCAGTTTATCGGGGGGACAGGGGGAGGTCTATGGCTACACCTTC | CASSLSGGQGEVYGYTF
TRBJ2-7 | . | . | TRBV29-1 | TGCAGCGTTGGGGATTCGGAGCAGTACTTC | CSVGDSEQYF
TRBJ2-7 | . | once | TRBV5-1 | TGCGCCAGCAGCCTATCCGGGACACCTATCTCCTACGAGCAGTACTTC | CASSLSGTPISYEQYF
TRBJ2-7 | . | . | TRBV15 | TGTGCCACCAGCAGATCTGGCTTCGAGCAGTACTTC | CATSRSGFEQYF